The 14 T cell receptor beta chains below come from one sample, sequenced in a study of human T cells and chemical hapten exposure. Time point: pre-sensitization, week 0. Treatment in this sample: therapeutic diphenylcyclopropenone sensitization with weekly scalp DPC. TCRdb analysed the RACE reads with MiXCR anew, one entry per CDR3 protein. Among about 120,000 distinct CDR3 sequences listed, approximately 15% were seen once. The sample here was whole blood, taken in connection with sensitization to the hapten diphenylcyclopropenone (DPC). The receptors shown here come from a woman between 18 and 30 years old with alopecia areata. Some clones in this sample may be carry-over from other donors' samples.

There are a few counts of this clonotype. The J gene is TRBJ1-5, the V gene TRBV28; D call uncertain. Germline lookup yields CDR1 MDHEN and CDR2 SYDVKM. Trimming took 3 bases from V and 11 from J, leaving 20 bases between them. The CDR3 covers 15 residues. The DNA for the CDR3 is TGTGCCAGCAGTTTGCCCGGGCGGCACGTTGGGGCCCAGCATTTT. The encoded protein is CASSLPGRHVGAQHF.

The gene calls are TRBV7-2 and TRBJ2-7; 7 nucleotides agree with TRBD2. The CDR3 runs 14 residues. V dropped 4 bases and J dropped 0; count of bases not matched to a gene: 3. In germline, CDR1 is SGHTA, CDR2 FQGNSA. The CDR3 loop reads CASSWDYSSYEQYF. In nucleotides, the CDR3 is TGTGCCAGCAGCTGGGACTACTCCTCCTACGAGCAGTACTTC. Full variable domain (remainder filled in from reference TRBV7-2 and TRBJ2-7): GAGVSQSPSNKVTEKGKDVELRCDPISGHTALYWYRQSLGQGLEFLIYFQGNSAPDKSGLPSDRFSAERTGGSVSTLTIQRTQQEDSAVYLCASSWDYSSYEQYFGPGTRLTVT.

The chain recombines TRBV18 with TRBJ2-5; the D gene could be TRBD1 or TRBD2 (5 bases each). Germline values: CDR1 KGHSH, CDR2 LQKENI. The CDR3 consists of 14 residues. Trimming stripped 2 bases from V and 4 bases from J, with 11 bases between. The CDR3 loop reads CASSPGTRRETQYF. The CDR3 nucleotides read TGTGCCAGCTCACCAGGGACCAGGAGAGAGACCCAGTACTTC.

This clonotype came up a few times. V is TRBV4-2 and J is TRBJ2-3, with TRBD2 as a possible D gene (7 bases). Trimming took off 7 bases at V and 0 bases at J, with 20 bases between the two ends. Germline values: CDR1 LGHNA, CDR2 YNFKEQ. This CDR3 contains 17 residues. This chain's CDR3 is CASTYYSGGLSTDTQYF. The CDR3 DNA follows: TGTGCCAGCACCTACTATTCCGGGGGGCTGAGCACAGATACGCAGTATTTT.

This clonotype was counted between two and nine times. The J gene is TRBJ2-5, the V gene TRBV18; 10 bases map to TRBD2. This CDR3 spans 18 amino acids. The germline V gene encodes CDR1 KGHSH and CDR2 LQKENI. V was clipped by 1 base and J by 0 bases; unmatched bases: 8. The CDR3 spells CASSPRASGGANQETQYF. CDR3 nucleotide sequence: TGTGCCAGCTCACCACGGGCTAGCGGGGGAGCCAACCAAGAGACCCAGTACTTC.

V gene TRBV11-2 combines with J gene TRBJ1-1; the match to TRBD1 covers 10 bases. J gave up 1 base and V 0 bases, and 5 bases lay outside the gene matches. From germline, CDR1 is SGHAT and CDR2 FQNNGV. The length of the CDR3 is 17 residues. CDR3 nucleotide sequence: TGTGCCAGCAGCTTAGAAGGGACAGGGGTGTGGAACACTGAAGCTTTCTTT. As protein: CASSLEGTGVWNTEAFF.

Of note for this clonotype: An end of the junction differs from the germline gene, which may be a read error. The chain combines TRBV5-8 with TRBJ2-1; D is ambiguous. The germline V gene has CDR1 SGHTS and CDR2 YDEGEE. The CDR3 extends over 13 amino acids. CDR3 coding DNA: TGTGCCAGCAGCTTGGGGGTCTACGATGAGCAGTTCTTC. This gives the protein CASSLGVYDEQFF. The complete variable domain, with remaining parts taken from reference TRBV5-8 and TRBJ2-1, reads EAGVTQSPTHLIKTRGQQATLRCSPISGHTSVYWYQQALGLGLQFLLWYDEGEERNRGNFPPRFSGRQFPNYSSELNVNALELEDSALYLCASSLGVYDEQFFGPGTRLTVL.

This rearrangement joins TRBV29-1 to TRBJ2-1, with TRBD1 matching 9 bases. This CDR3 has 13 amino acids. Per germline, CDR1 SQVTM and CDR2 ANQGSEA. After removal of 4 bases from V and 4 bases from J, the junction contained 2 bases not matched to a gene. For the CDR3, the DNA is TGCAGCGTTGGGACAGGGGTTTACAATGAGCAGTTCTTC. It encodes CSVGTGVYNEQFF.

This clonotype came up once. The CDR3 is CASSPSRAAKPWEQYF. The CDR3 DNA reads TGTGCCAGCAGTCCCTCCCGGGCGGCGAAACCCTGGGAGCAGTACTTC. V gene TRBV27 combines with J gene TRBJ2-7; D is unresolved. There are 16 residues in the CDR3. Looked up from germline, CDR1 is MNHEY and CDR2 is SMNVEV (reference sequence). The V end was cut by 5 bases, the J end by 7 bases, with 24 bases between.

This clonotype appeared once. This sequence joins TRBV19 and TRBJ2-7, with unresolved D. Trimming left V 5 bases short and J 0 bases short, with 14 bases between. From germline, CDR1 is LNHDA and CDR2 SQIVND (reference sequence). This CDR3 comprises 15 residues. CDR3 protein: CASSPTADTSYEQYF. The CDR3 coding sequence is TGTGCCAGTAGTCCCACAGCCGATACCTCCTACGAGCAGTACTTC.

This chain connects TRBV14 to TRBJ1-3; D is ambiguous. Germline V gene sequence: CDR1 SGHDN, CDR2 FVKESK. The CDR3 is made up of 13 amino acids. The ends were cut back, 4 bases at V and 4 bases at J, with 8 bases in the middle. In DNA, the CDR3 is TGTGCCAGCAGCCTCAGTCAAGGAAACACCATATATTTT. This translates into CASSLSQGNTIYF. Using reference TRBV14 and TRBJ1-3 for the parts outside the CDR3, the full variable domain is EAGVTQFPSHSVIEKGQTVTLRCDPISGHDNLYWYRRVMGKEIKFLLHFVKESKQDESGMPNNRFLAERTGGTYSTLKVQPAELEDSGVYFCASSLSQGNTIYFGEGSWLTVV.

At least ten counts were recorded for this clonotype. The chain's CDR3 is CASICPIAGGYEQYF. CDR3 DNA sequence: TGTGCCAGCATTTGTCCGATAGCGGGGGGATACGAGCAGTACTTC. The J gene is TRBJ2-7, the V gene TRBV21-1; TRBD2 was called by the table and not checked on the DNA. TRBV21-1 is an annotated pseudogene. The CDR3 is made up of 15 amino acids.

In its sample, this clonotype was seen a few times. The chain couples TRBV15 to TRBJ2-1; D not certain. This CDR3 contains 11 residues. Germline-derived CDR1 and CDR2 are LNHNV and YYDKDF (reference sequence). The V end was cut by 5 bases, the J end by 9 bases, with 8 bases between. The CDR3 bases are TGTGCCACCAGCTCGTATGGTGAGCAGTTCTTC. Translating it yields CATSSYGEQFF.

This clonotype came up a few times. J is TRBJ2-1 and V is TRBV19, with D possibly called TRBD1 or TRBD2 (5 bases each). The CDR3 contains 21 residues. The germline V gene encodes CDR1 LNHDA and CDR2 SQIVND (reference sequence). Trimming removed 0 bases from V and 0 bases from J, with 24 bases in between. This CDR3 reads CASSIELVSSHGAPSYNEQFF. The CDR3 coding sequence is TGTGCCAGTAGTATAGAACTAGTTTCTAGCCACGGGGCGCCCTCCTACAATGAGCAGTTCTTC.